A single sample is the source of the 17 T cell receptor beta chains below, sequenced in a study of OX40 agonist ivuxolimab in advanced cancers. Only in-frame clones appear in the TCRdb table, and some are missing; sequencing was by immunoSEQ multiplex PCR. The table has 14,000 to 15,000 clones, more than 80% seen once. The sequencing here drew on CD4+ or CD8+ T cells sorted from blood, taken in a trial of the OX40 agonist ivuxolimab. The receptors derive from an adult with an advanced solid tumor such as melanoma, head and neck, liver or kidney cancer.

The gene calls are TRBV9 and TRBJ2-1; D is perhaps TRBD1 (6 bases). V lost 0 bases and J lost 5, with 12 bases in between. The CDR3 consists of 15 residues. The V gene's germline CDR1 is SGDLS and CDR2 YYNGEE. As DNA, the CDR3 is TGTGCCAGCAGCGTAGCCGGGACAACAAACAATGAGCAGTTCTTC. Translating it yields CASSVAGTTNNEQFF.

The chain carries TRBV11-2 and TRBJ1-1; D is possibly TRBD1 (5 bases). Germline CDR1 reads SGHAT; CDR2 reads FQNNGV. The CDR3 runs 12 residues. Trimming removed 1 base from V and 11 bases from J, with 11 bases in between. This CDR3 reads CASSLGGVGAFF. For the CDR3, the DNA is TGTGCCAGCAGCTTAGGAGGGGTAGGGGCTTTCTTT.

There are a few counts of this clone. J is TRBJ1-1 and V is TRBV16; D is undetermined. The V end was cut by 4 bases, the J end by 0 bases, with 15 bases between. Germline V gene sequence: CDR1 KGHSY, CDR2 FQNENV. The CDR3 spans 16 residues. This CDR3 reads CASSRWAGSMNTEAFF. CDR3 nucleotide sequence: TGTGCCAGCAGCCGTTGGGCGGGATCCATGAACACTGAAGCTTTCTTT. Full variable domain (rest looked up from reference TRBV16 and TRBJ1-1): GEEVAQTPKHLVRGEGQKAKLYCAPIKGHSYVFWYQQVLKNEFKFLISFQNENVFDETGMPKERFSAKCLPNSPCSLEIQATKLEDSAVYFCASSRWAGSMNTEAFFGQGTRLTVV.

The chain uses TRBV23-1 and TRBJ1-5; 9 bases line up with TRBD1. TRBV23-1 is an open reading frame whose function is uncertain. The CDR3 length is 18 residues. The V segment lost 0 bases and the J segment 5 bases; nucleotides outside the gene matches: 11. CDR3 in amino acids: CASSQSGGTGGLHQPQHF. The CDR3, as DNA: TGCGCCAGCAGTCAATCAGGAGGAACAGGGGGCCTCCATCAGCCCCAGCATTTT.

The genes are TRBV12-5 and TRBJ2-1; D unclear. Trimming took off 6 bases at V and 4 bases at J, with 10 bases between the two ends. The CDR3 is 13 residues long. From germline, CDR1 is LGHNT and CDR2 FRNRAP. The CDR3, as DNA: TGTGCTAGTGGACATGCAACATACAATGAGCAGTTCTTC. Protein: CASGHATYNEQFF.

The V call is TRBV7-2, the J call TRBJ2-3, with 11 bases that match TRBD2. Trimming removed 2 bases from V and 2 bases from J; junction bases left unmatched: 9. Germline-derived CDR1 and CDR2 are SGHTA and FQGNSA. The CDR3 is 18 residues long. The CDR3 loop is CASSLWARLAGTTDTQYF. The DNA for the CDR3 is TGTGCCAGCAGCTTATGGGCTCGACTAGCGGGGACCACAGATACGCAGTATTTT.

The chain combines TRBV6-5 with TRBJ2-1; no reliable D call. The CDR3 covers 11 residues. Trimming cost V 2 bases and J 6 bases, with 2 bases left between them. From germline, CDR1 is MNHEY and CDR2 SVGAGI. The CDR3 DNA reads TGTGCCAGCAGTTACGCCAATGAGCAGTTCTTC. This gives the protein CASSYANEQFF.

The V gene is TRBV6-5, the J gene TRBJ2-5; 12 bases align to TRBD1. This CDR3 is 15 amino acids long. Trimming removed 5 bases from V and 5 bases from J; junction bases left unmatched: 6. Germline V CDR1 and CDR2: MNHEY, SVGAGI. This chain's CDR3 is CASSRGTGGIETQYF. DNA of the CDR3: TGTGCCAGCAGTAGGGGGACAGGGGGCATCGAGACCCAGTACTTC.

This chain connects TRBV5-4 to TRBJ2-7; a weak D match, TRBD2 (7 bases). Germline V gene sequence: CDR1 SGHNT, CDR2 YYREEE (reference sequence). CDR3 length: 12 amino acids. Trimming stripped 2 bases from V and 6 bases from J, with 9 bases between. The CDR3 nucleotides read TGTGCCAGCAGCTTCGGGGGGCTCGAGCAGTACTTC. Translating it yields CASSFGGLEQYF.

The count of this clone is one. The chain has TRBV4-1 and TRBJ2-5; D is perhaps TRBD1 (5 bases). The CDR3 totals 15 residues. From germline, CDR1 is MGHRA and CDR2 YSYEKL. V was trimmed by 1 base and J by 5 bases, leaving 14 bases between them. As DNA, the CDR3 is TGCGCCAGCAGCCAAGTCCCCAGGGATGGGGAGACCCAGTACTTC. This gives the protein CASSQVPRDGETQYF.

The chain uses TRBV28 and TRBJ2-1; 10 bases line up with TRBD1. V trimming: 7 bases; J trimming: 8 bases; junction bases outside the gene matches: 8. The CDR3 has 14 amino acids. The germline gives CDR1 MDHEN, CDR2 SYDVKM. The CDR3 sequence: CASILTGGPDEQFF. CDR3 coding DNA: TGTGCCAGCATCCTGACAGGGGGCCCGGATGAGCAGTTCTTC.

This CDR3 reads CAIQTGTKPYEQYF. The CDR3 coding sequence is TGTGCCATCCAGACCGGGACTAAGCCTTACGAGCAGTACTTC. V and J are TRBV2 and TRBJ2-7, with TRBD2 matching 7 bases. The junction had 13 bases not matched to a gene; V was cut back by 10 bases and J by 4 bases. The CDR3 sequence is 14 residues long. The germline V gene encodes CDR1 SNHLY and CDR2 FYNNEI.

This clone turned up a few times. This sequence joins TRBV29-1 and TRBJ2-5, with D unclear. CDR1 and CDR2 from the germline V gene are SQVTM and ANQGSEA. V was cut by 0 bases and J by 1 base, with 18 bases left in between. The CDR3 extends over 17 amino acids. DNA of the CDR3: TGCAGCGTTGAAGATCCCTATCCGGAACAGTCCCAAGAGACCCAGTACTTC. The encoded protein is CSVEDPYPEQSQETQYF. Complete variable domain (other parts from reference TRBV29-1 and TRBJ2-5): SAVISQKPSRDICQRGTSLTIQCQVDSQVTMMFWYRQQPGQSLTLIATANQGSEATYESGFVIDKFPISRPNLTFSTLTVSNMSPEDSSIYLCSVEDPYPEQSQETQYFGPGTRLLVL.

The chain is built from TRBV6-5 and TRBJ2-1, with D tentatively TRBD1 or TRBD2 (5 bases each). V lost 1 base and J lost 6, with 7 bases in between. This CDR3 is 13 amino acids long. Germline CDR1 is MNHEY and CDR2 is SVGAGI. CDR3: CASSYWDGNEQFF. The CDR3 DNA follows: TGTGCCAGCAGTTACTGGGACGGCAATGAGCAGTTCTTC.

J is TRBJ2-5 and V is TRBV11-2, with D possibly matching TRBD2 (6 bases). From germline, CDR1 is SGHAT and CDR2 FQNNGV. This CDR3 is built from 12 residues. V was shortened by 5 bases and J by 5 bases, with 9 bases between the two germline ends. CDR3 bases: TGTGCCAGCAGCGCTGGGGGGGAGACCCAGTACTTC. Its translation: CASSAGGETQYF.

This clone was observed once. This rearrangement joins TRBV27 to TRBJ2-1; the D gene is possibly TRBD1 (5 bases). From germline, CDR1 is MNHEY and CDR2 SMNVEV (reference sequence). Trimming stripped 3 bases from V and 4 bases from J, with 10 bases between. This CDR3 has 14 amino acids. CDR3 sequence: CASSFRAEYNEQFF. In nucleotides, the CDR3 is TGTGCCAGCAGTTTCAGGGCGGAATACAATGAGCAGTTCTTC.

The chain joins TRBV7-9 to TRBJ2-7, with TRBD2 matching 7 bases. Germline-derived CDR1 and CDR2 are SEHNR and FQNEAQ (reference sequence). The CDR3 is 14 residues long. The V gene end was trimmed by 5 bases and the J gene end by 2 bases; junction bases not matched to a gene: 6. This CDR3 is CASSPRAGTYEQYF. The CDR3 bases are TGTGCCAGCAGCCCTCGAGCGGGAACCTACGAGCAGTACTTC.